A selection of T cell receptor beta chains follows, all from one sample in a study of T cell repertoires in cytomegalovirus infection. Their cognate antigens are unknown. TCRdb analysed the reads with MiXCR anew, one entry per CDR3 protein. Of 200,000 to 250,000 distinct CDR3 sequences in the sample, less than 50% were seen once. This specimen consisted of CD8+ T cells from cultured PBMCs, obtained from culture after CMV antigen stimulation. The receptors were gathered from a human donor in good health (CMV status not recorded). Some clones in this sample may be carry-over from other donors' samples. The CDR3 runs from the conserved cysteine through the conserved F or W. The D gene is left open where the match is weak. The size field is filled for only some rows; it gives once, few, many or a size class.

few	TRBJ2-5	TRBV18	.	CASSPEDRFETQYF	TGTGCCAGCTCACCCGAAGACAGGTTTGAGACCCAGTACTTC
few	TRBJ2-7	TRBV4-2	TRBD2	CASSQETEREDAYEQYF	TGTGCCAGCAGCCAAGAAACGGAGCGGGAGGACGCCTACGAGCAGTACTTC
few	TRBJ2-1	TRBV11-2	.	CASGSAGEQFF	TGTGCCAGCGGTTCGGCGGGGGAGCAGTTCTTC
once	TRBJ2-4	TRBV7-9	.	CARSLEQEAKNIQYF	TGTGCCCGCAGCTTAGAGCAGGAGGCCAAAAACATTCAGTACTTC
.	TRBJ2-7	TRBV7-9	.	CASSFGDNSYEQYF	TGTGCCAGCAGCTTTGGGGATAACTCCTACGAGCAGTACTTC
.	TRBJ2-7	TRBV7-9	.	CASSSGGDVGYEQYF	TGTGCCAGCAGCTCCGGAGGGGACGTAGGCTACGAGCAGTACTTC
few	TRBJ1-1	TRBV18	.	CASSSGGETEAFF	TGTGCCAGCTCTTCTGGGGGTGAGACTGAAGCTTTCTTT
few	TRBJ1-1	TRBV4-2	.	CASSQDRPIGVVTEAFF	TGTGCCAGCAGCCAAGACCGCCCGATTGGGGTGGTTACTGAAGCTTTCTTT
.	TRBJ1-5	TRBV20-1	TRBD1	CSTTTGDEDQPQHF	TGCAGTACAACGACAGGGGATGAGGATCAGCCCCAGCATTTT
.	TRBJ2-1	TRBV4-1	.	CASSQDIYEQFF	TGCGCCAGCAGCCAGGACATCTATGAGCAGTTCTTC
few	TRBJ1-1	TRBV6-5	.	CASTKRPGRLAEAFF	TGTGCCAGCACTAAACGTCCGGGTCGGTTGGCTGAAGCTTTCTTT
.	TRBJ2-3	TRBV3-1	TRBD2	CASSQSVLAGADTQYF	TGTGCCAGCAGCCAATCGGTACTAGCGGGAGCAGATACGCAGTATTTT
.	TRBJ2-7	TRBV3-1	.	CASSQRLQQSRTGYEQYF	TGTGCCAGCAGCCAACGGTTACAGCAATCCAGAACGGGCTACGAGCAGTACTTC
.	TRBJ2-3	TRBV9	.	CASSVVDRPIGAQYF	TGTGCCAGCAGCGTAGTAGACAGGCCAATTGGGGCCCAGTATTTT
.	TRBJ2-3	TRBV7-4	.	CASRGGQITDTQYF	TGTGCAAGCAGGGGTGGACAGATCACAGATACGCAGTATTTT
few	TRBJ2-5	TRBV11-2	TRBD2	CASSFLGLAGVGETQYF	TGTGCCAGCAGCTTCCTGGGACTAGCGGGGGTGGGGGAGACCCAGTACTTC
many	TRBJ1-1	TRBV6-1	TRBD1	CASSPTGGLNTEAFF	TGTGCCAGCAGTCCTACAGGGGGTTTGAACACTGAAGCTTTCTTT